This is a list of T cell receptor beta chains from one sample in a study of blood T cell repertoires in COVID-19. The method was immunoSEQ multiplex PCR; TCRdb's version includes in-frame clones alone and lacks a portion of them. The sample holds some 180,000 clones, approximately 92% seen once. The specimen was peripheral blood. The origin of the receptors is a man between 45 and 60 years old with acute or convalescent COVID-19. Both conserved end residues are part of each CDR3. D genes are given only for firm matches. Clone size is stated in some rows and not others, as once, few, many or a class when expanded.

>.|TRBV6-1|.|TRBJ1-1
CASSDLQDHGGSLAFF
TGTGCCAGCAGTGACCTGCAGGACCACGGGGGGTCGTTAGCTTTCTTT
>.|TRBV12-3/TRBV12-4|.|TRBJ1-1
CASSPFTEAFF
TGTGCCAGCAGTCCTTTTACTGAAGCTTTCTTT
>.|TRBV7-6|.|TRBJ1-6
CASSLNRADNSPLHF
TGTGCCAGCAGCTTGAACAGGGCTGATAATTCACCCCTCCACTTT
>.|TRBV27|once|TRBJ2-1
CASSSRTFSSENEQFF
TGTGCCAGCAGCTCAAGGACTTTCTCCTCTGAGAATGAGCAGTTCTTC
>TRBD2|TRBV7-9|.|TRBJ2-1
CASSLGLAGNEQFF
TGTGCCAGCAGCTTGGGACTAGCTGGGAATGAGCAGTTCTTC
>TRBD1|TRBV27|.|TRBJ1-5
CASKAQGSNQPQHF
TGTGCCAGCAAAGCACAGGGGAGCAATCAGCCCCAGCATTTT
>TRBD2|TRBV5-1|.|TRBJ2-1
CASSTLAGGTNEQFF
TGCGCCAGCAGCACGCTAGCGGGGGGAACTAATGAGCAGTTCTTC
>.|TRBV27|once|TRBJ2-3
CASSYRAPTDTQYF
TGTGCCAGCAGTTACAGGGCGCCCACAGATACGCAGTATTTT
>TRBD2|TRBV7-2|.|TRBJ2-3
CASSPGSGSSTDTQYF
TGTGCCAGCAGCCCGGGGAGCGGGAGTAGCACAGATACGCAGTATTTT
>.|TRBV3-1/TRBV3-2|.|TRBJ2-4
CASSQDPRNIQYF
TGTGCCAGCAGCCAAGATCCCCGAAACATTCAGTACTTC
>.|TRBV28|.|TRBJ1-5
CASSPLTLGRNQPQHF
TGTGCCAGCAGCCCTTTGACACTGGGGCGCAATCAGCCCCAGCATTTT
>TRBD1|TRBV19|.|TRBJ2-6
CASSTRGTGANVLTF
TGTGCCAGTAGTACCAGGGGGACTGGGGCCAACGTCCTGACTTTC
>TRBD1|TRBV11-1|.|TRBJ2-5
CASSSRDRGLGETQYF
TGTGCCAGCAGCTCAAGGGACAGGGGGCTAGGGGAGACCCAGTACTTC
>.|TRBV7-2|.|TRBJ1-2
CASSFGGGNYGYTF
TGTGCCAGCAGCTTTGGGGGGGGTAACTATGGCTACACCTTC
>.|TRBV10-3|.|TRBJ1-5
CAIADSNQPQHF
TGTGCCATAGCGGACAGTAATCAGCCCCAGCATTTT
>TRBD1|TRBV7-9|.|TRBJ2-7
CASSIGQASSYEQYF
TGTGCCAGCAGCATCGGACAGGCGAGCTCCTACGAGCAGTACTTC
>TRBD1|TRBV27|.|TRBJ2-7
CASSRDRGRYEQYF
TGTGCCAGCAGCCGGGACAGGGGGAGGTACGAGCAGTACTTC
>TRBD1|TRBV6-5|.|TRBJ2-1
CASSTARTGVDEQFF
TGTGCCAGCAGCACGGCCCGGACAGGGGTGGATGAGCAGTTCTTC
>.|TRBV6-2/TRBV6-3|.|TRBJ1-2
CASSYLGRQAGGYTF
TGTGCCAGCAGTTACCTTGGTCGGCAGGCGGGGGGCTACACCTTC
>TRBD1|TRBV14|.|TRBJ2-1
CASSQSGTASFF
TGTGCCAGCAGCCAATCCGGGACAGCGTCGTTCTTC
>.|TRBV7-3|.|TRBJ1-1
CASSLGGAGGTEAFF
TGTGCCAGCAGCTTAGGAGGGGCGGGCGGCACTGAAGCTTTCTTT
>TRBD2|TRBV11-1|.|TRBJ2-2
CASSPGLAGTTGELFF
TGTGCCAGCAGCCCGGGACTAGCGGGTACGACCGGGGAGCTGTTTTTT
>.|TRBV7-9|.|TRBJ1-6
CASSLRKESSYNSPLHF
TGTGCCAGCAGCTTACGCAAAGAGAGCTCCTATAATTCACCCCTCCACTTT
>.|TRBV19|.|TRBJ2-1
CASSISRGNEQFF
TGTGCCAGTAGTATAAGCAGGGGCAATGAGCAGTTCTTC
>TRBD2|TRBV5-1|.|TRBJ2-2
CASSYYSGTSGSTGELFF
TGCGCCAGCAGCTACTACTCCGGGACTAGCGGATCGACCGGGGAGCTGTTTTTT
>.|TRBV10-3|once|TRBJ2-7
CAISVNSFYEQYF
TGTGCCATCAGTGTTAACAGCTTCTACGAGCAGTACTTC
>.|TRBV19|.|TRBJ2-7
CASSIDRRGEQYF
TGTGCCAGTAGTATAGATCGGAGGGGCGAGCAGTACTTC
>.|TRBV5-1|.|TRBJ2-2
CASSLSGLNTGELFF
TGCGCCAGCAGCTTGAGTGGACTAAACACCGGGGAGCTGTTTTTT
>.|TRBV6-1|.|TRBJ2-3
CASSDAVARLTDTQYF
TGTGCCAGCAGTGATGCGGTAGCGAGACTCACAGATACGCAGTATTTT
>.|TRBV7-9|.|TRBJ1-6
CASSLEGGNSPLHF
TGTGCCAGCAGCTTAGAAGGGGGAAATTCACCCCTCCACTTT
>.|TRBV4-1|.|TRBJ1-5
CASSLIPGSYSNQPQHF
TGCGCCAGCAGCCTCATACCTGGGAGTTATAGCAATCAGCCCCAGCATTTT
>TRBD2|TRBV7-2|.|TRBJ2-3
CASSPIAGGATDTQYF
TGTGCCAGCAGCCCGATAGCGGGAGGGGCCACAGATACGCAGTATTTT
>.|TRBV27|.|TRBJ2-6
CASRPRRLTQTGSGANVLTF
TGTGCCAGCAGACCTCGAAGACTCACCCAGACGGGCTCTGGGGCCAACGTCCTGACTTTC
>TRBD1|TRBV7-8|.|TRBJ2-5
CASSLGRGRVTQYF
TGTGCCAGCAGCTTAGGCAGGGGGAGAGTGACCCAGTACTTC
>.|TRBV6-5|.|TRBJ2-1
CASRPGVYNEQFF
TGTGCCAGCAGGCCGGGGGTCTACAATGAGCAGTTCTTC
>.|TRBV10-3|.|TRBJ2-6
CAAKGGGAGANVLTF
TGTGCCGCCAAGGGGGGGGGAGCTGGGGCCAACGTCCTGACTTTC
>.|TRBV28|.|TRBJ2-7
CASSLQGREQYF
TGTGCCAGCAGTTTGCAGGGCAGGGAGCAGTACTTC
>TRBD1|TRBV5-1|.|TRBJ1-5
CASSVTGGNQPQHF
TGCGCCAGCAGCGTGACAGGGGGCAATCAGCCCCAGCATTTT
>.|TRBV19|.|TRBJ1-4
CASSQTGSREKLFF
TGTGCCAGTAGTCAAACAGGGTCGCGAGAAAAACTGTTTTTT
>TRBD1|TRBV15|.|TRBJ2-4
CATSRDPDRGDIQYF
TGTGCCACCAGCAGAGATCCCGACAGGGGAGACATTCAGTACTTC
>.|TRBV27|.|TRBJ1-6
CASSPMVPGNSPLHF
TGTGCCAGCAGTCCCATGGTCCCAGGGAATTCACCCCTCCACTTT
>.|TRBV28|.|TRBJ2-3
CASTRSGVITDTQYF
TGTGCCAGCACCCGCTCGGGGGTGATCACAGATACGCAGTATTTT
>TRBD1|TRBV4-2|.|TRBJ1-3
CASSQGGQGHFGNTIYF
TGTGCCAGCAGCCAAGGGGGACAGGGCCATTTCGGAAACACCATATATTTT
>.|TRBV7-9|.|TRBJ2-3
CASSLAGQDTQYF
TGTGCCAGCAGCTTAGCTGGGCAGGATACGCAGTATTTT
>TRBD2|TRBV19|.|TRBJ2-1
CASSYSGRLYNEQFF
TGTGCCAGTAGTTATAGCGGGAGGCTATACAATGAGCAGTTCTTC
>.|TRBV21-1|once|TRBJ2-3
CASSNVEEGTDTQYF
TGTGCCAGCAGCAATGTCGAAGAGGGCACAGATACGCAGTATTTT
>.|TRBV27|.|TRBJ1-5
CASSLFSSSNQPQHF
TGTGCCAGCAGTTTGTTTAGTAGCAGCAATCAGCCCCAGCATTTT
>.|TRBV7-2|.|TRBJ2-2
CASSLIANTGELFF
TGTGCCAGCAGCTTAATCGCGAACACCGGGGAGCTGTTTTTT
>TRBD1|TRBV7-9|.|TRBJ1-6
CASSLGDGTGSSPLHF
TGTGCCAGCAGCTTAGGGGACGGGACAGGGAGTTCACCCCTCCACTTT
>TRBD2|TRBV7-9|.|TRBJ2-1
CASSRWLAGTYNEQFF
TGTGCCAGCAGCCGTTGGTTAGCGGGTACGTACAATGAGCAGTTCTTC
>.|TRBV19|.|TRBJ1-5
CASRRRDPNLWYSNQPQHF
TGTGCCAGTAGACGCCGGGATCCGAATCTTTGGTATAGCAATCAGCCCCAGCATTTT
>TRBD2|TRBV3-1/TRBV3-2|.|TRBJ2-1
CASSQGLAGSYNEQFF
TGTGCCAGCAGCCAGGGACTAGCGGGCTCCTACAATGAGCAGTTCTTC
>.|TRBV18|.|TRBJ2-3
CASSPEQEDTQYF
TGTGCCAGCTCACCAGAACAGGAGGATACGCAGTATTTT
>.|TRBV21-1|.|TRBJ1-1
CASSKIVDVAEAFF
TGTGCCAGCAGCAAGATTGTTGATGTCGCGGAAGCTTTCTTT
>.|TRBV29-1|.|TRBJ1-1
CSAEDSNTEAFF
TGCAGCGCCGAAGACAGTAACACTGAAGCTTTCTTT